A single sample is the source of the 11 T cell receptor beta chains below, sequenced in a study of blood T cell repertoires in COVID-19. Method: immunoSEQ multiplex PCR; TCRdb's copy keeps in-frame clones and lacks some. Of fewer than 95,000 clones in the sample, roughly 88% were seen once. Sequenced: peripheral blood. The source is a man between 60 and 75 years old with acute or convalescent COVID-19.

The chain combines TRBV18 with TRBJ1-6; unclear D gene. V lost 3 bases to trimming and J lost 8 bases, with 14 bases between them. CDR3 size: 15 residues. The germline CDR1 and CDR2 sequences are KGHSH and LQKENI. For the CDR3, the DNA is TGTGCCAGCTCACCTTCTCTAGGAGTGGATTCACCCCTCCACTTT. Amino acid sequence: CASSPSLGVDSPLHF.

This clone was recorded once. The chain joins TRBV12-5 to TRBJ2-7; 8 bases are shared with TRBD1. Germline V CDR1 and CDR2: LGHNT, FRNRAP. With 4 bases clipped from V and 1 base from J, the junction kept 3 bases outside the gene matches. This CDR3 is built from 14 residues. This chain's CDR3 is CASGSGQGSYEQYF. For the CDR3, the DNA is TGTGCTAGTGGTTCCGGACAGGGTTCCTACGAGCAGTACTTC.

This sequence joins TRBV7-2 and TRBJ1-2; 9 nucleotides agree with TRBD1. V dropped 3 bases and J dropped 4; count of bases not matched to a gene: 6. CDR1 is SGHTA and CDR2 is FQGNSA in the germline V gene. The CDR3 has 15 residues. Here the CDR3 DNA reads TGTGCCAGCAGCTTTACCGTGACAGGGGGCTATGGCTACACCTTC. The encoded protein is CASSFTVTGGYGYTF.

The chain couples TRBV5-4 to TRBJ1-5; D is undetermined. Trimming left V 1 base short and J 0 bases short, with 8 bases between. Germline V gene data show CDR1 as SGHNT and CDR2 as YYREEE (reference sequence). The CDR3 is 15 residues long. CDR3 sequence: CASSLRSYSNQPQHF. The CDR3, as DNA: TGTGCCAGCAGCTTGCGCAGTTATAGCAATCAGCCCCAGCATTTT.

The rearrangement joins TRBV19 to TRBJ1-4; D is possibly TRBD1 (6 bases). This CDR3 is built from 17 residues. V lost 4 bases and J 0 bases, leaving 15 bases between the germline ends. Germline V lookup: CDR1 LNHDA, CDR2 SQIVND (reference sequence). The CDR3 loop reads CASSTTHHRATNEKLFF. Written as DNA, the CDR3 is TGTGCCAGTAGTACAACCCACCACAGGGCAACTAATGAAAAACTGTTTTTT.

This rearrangement joins TRBV19 to TRBJ2-7; D might be TRBD2 (6 bases). Germline-derived CDR1 and CDR2 are LNHDA and SQIVND (reference sequence). The CDR3 runs to 16 residues. V was cut by 5 bases and J by 4 bases, with 21 bases left in between. DNA of the CDR3: TGTGCCAGTAGTCCCCGGGGCCGGGAAAGCGGGTACGAGCAGTACTTC. Amino acids: CASSPRGRESGYEQYF. The full variable domain, rest sourced from reference TRBV19 and TRBJ2-7, is DGGITQSPKYLFRKEGQNVTLSCEQNLNHDAMYWYRQDPGQGLRLIYYSQIVNDFQKGDIAEGYSVSREKKESFPLTVTSAQKNPTAFYLCASSPRGRESGYEQYFGPGTRLTVT.

The gene calls are TRBV27 and TRBJ2-2, with D tentatively TRBD2 (5 bases). The germline CDR1 and CDR2 sequences are MNHEY and SMNVEV (reference sequence). The CDR3 has 14 amino acids. The germline V and J ends were trimmed by 2 bases and 4 bases, with 8 bases remaining between them. In DNA form, the CDR3 reads TGTGCCAGCAGTTTAATTGGGAGCACCGGGGAGCTGTTTTTT. It yields the protein CASSLIGSTGELFF.

There are a few counts of this clone. The J gene is TRBJ2-7, the V gene TRBV3-1 (or the pseudogene TRBV3-2); possible D gene TRBD2, 5 bases. The CDR3 has 14 amino acids. CDR1 and CDR2 (germline): LGHDT, YNNKEL (reference sequence). V was shortened by 0 bases and J by 5 bases, with 11 bases between the two germline ends. In DNA form, the CDR3 reads TGTGCCAGCAGCCAAGATCCGGGAAGCAACGAGCAGTACTTC. Translation gives CASSQDPGSNEQYF.

This chain connects TRBV14 to TRBJ2-5, with D possibly matching TRBD1 (5 bases). The V gene lost 3 bases and the J gene lost 2 bases, with 25 bases spanning the gap. The CDR3 totals 19 residues. Germline lookup yields CDR1 SGHDN and CDR2 FVKESK. The CDR3 is CASSQSTLWTPLLQETQYF. As DNA, the CDR3 is TGTGCCAGCAGCCAGAGTACGTTATGGACACCCCTTTTACAAGAGACCCAGTACTTC.

V is TRBV10-3 and J is TRBJ1-5; 8 bases fit TRBD1. Germline V gene lookup returns CDR1 ENHRY and CDR2 SYGVKD. V dropped 6 bases and J dropped 3; count of bases not matched to a gene: 4. The CDR3 has 14 amino acids. The DNA for the CDR3 is TGTGCCATCAGGAAGACAGGGGACAATCAGCCCCAGCATTTT. As protein: CAIRKTGDNQPQHF.

This clone was counted a single time. The chain has TRBV5-1 and TRBJ2-7, with TRBD1 identical over 7 bases. With V trimmed by 5 bases and J by 2 bases, 10 bases remained unmatched. The CDR3 is made up of 15 amino acids. Germline V gene lookup returns CDR1 SGHRS and CDR2 YFSETQ. In DNA, the CDR3 is TGCGCCAGCAGTCCTGGGACAGCTAACGCCTACGAGCAGTACTTC. This sequence encodes CASSPGTANAYEQYF.